Below are 25 T cell receptor beta chains sequenced from a single sample in a study of regulatory T cells in long-lasting Graves disease. Time point defined: persistent/refractory GD, antithyroid drugs over 5 years with positive TRAb. The TCR library was prepared using RNA isolated from PBMCs. Arm-PCR of CDR3 regions and iRepertoire HTBI primers were used to build TCR beta libraries. TCRdb reanalysed the multiplex PCR reads using MiXCR and keeps one entry per CDR3 protein. The table shows over 350,000 distinct CDR3 sequences, with around 21% occurring only once. The source was peripheral blood mononuclear cells (PBMCs), collected when the disease was refractory, from a patient treated with antithyroid drugs. These receptors originate from a female donor with Graves disease.

This chain links TRBV7-9 with TRBJ1-5; TRBD1 agrees at 8 bases. Germline values: CDR1 SEHNR, CDR2 FQNEAQ (reference sequence). The CDR3 has 13 amino acids. The ends lost 5 bases at V and 9 bases at J; junction bases unmatched: 6. CDR3: CASSGTGGGPQHF. The CDR3 nucleotides are TGTGCCAGCAGCGGGACAGGTGGAGGGCCCCAGCATTTT.

At least ten counts were recorded for this clonotype. The rearrangement links TRBV12-3 or TRBV12-4 to TRBJ1-2; maybe TRBD1 (6 bases). The CDR3 has 13 amino acids. Trimming took 3 bases from V and 7 from J, leaving 12 bases between them. CDR3 DNA: TGTGCCAGCAGTTTTGGGGGCGCGGCTGGCTACACCTTC. Protein sequence: CASSFGGAAGYTF.

This clonotype occurred a few times. The V and J genes are TRBV20-1 and TRBJ2-7; D remains ambiguous. Germline CDR1 is DFQATT and CDR2 is SNEGSKA (reference sequence). There are 16 residues in the CDR3. With 1 base removed from V and 2 bases from J, the gap between germline ends came to 18 bases. The CDR3 loop reads CSARGIWATAPYEQYF. DNA for the CDR3: TGCAGTGCTAGAGGAATATGGGCAACTGCCCCCTACGAGCAGTACTTC.

The chain joins TRBV29-1 to TRBJ2-7; 8 bases line up with TRBD1. Unmatched junction bases numbered 13, after V lost 6 bases and J lost 6 bases. The germline gives CDR1 SQVTM, CDR2 ANQGSEA. CDR3 length: 14 residues. CDR3 protein: CSVEGQAWPSEQYF. For the CDR3, the DNA is TGCAGCGTAGAGGGACAGGCCTGGCCTTCCGAGCAGTACTTC.

This chain joins TRBV19 and TRBJ2-5; D perhaps matches TRBD2 (6 bases). V shed 5 bases and J shed 3 bases, with 16 bases lying between them. The CDR3 totals 15 residues. CDR1 is LNHDA and CDR2 is SQIVND in the germline V gene (reference sequence). The CDR3 protein is CASSVGRRAEETQYF. Written as DNA, the CDR3 is TGTGCCAGTAGTGTAGGAAGGAGGGCCGAAGAGACCCAGTACTTC.

Only a few counts were recorded for this clonotype. This sequence joins TRBV9 and TRBJ1-2; 9 bases are a match to TRBD1. Unmatched junction bases numbered 0, after V lost 2 bases and J lost 7 bases. CDR3 length: 12 amino acids. Germline V lookup: CDR1 SGDLS, CDR2 YYNGEE. The CDR3 sequence is CASSVTGGGYTF. The CDR3 coding sequence is TGTGCCAGCAGCGTGACAGGGGGTGGCTACACCTTC.

This clonotype was seen at least ten times. One end of the junction varies from germline; a read error may be responsible. The rearrangement links TRBV6-1 to TRBJ2-2; possible D gene TRBD1, 5 bases. CDR1 and CDR2 from the germline V gene are MNHNS and SASEGT. The CDR3 runs 11 residues. The CDR3 loop reads CASRDTGELFF. Written as DNA, the CDR3 is TGCGCCAGCAGGGACACCGGGGAGCTGTTTTTT.

This clonotype was recorded at least ten times. The chain uses TRBV7-2 and TRBJ1-1, with D unresolved. Trimming removed 5 bases from V and 1 base from J, with 8 bases in between. The germline V gene has CDR1 SGHTA and CDR2 FQGNSA. The CDR3 is 13 residues long. The CDR3 loop is CASSPDGNTEAFF. DNA for the CDR3: TGTGCCAGCAGCCCCGACGGGAACACTGAAGCTTTCTTT.

The rearrangement joins TRBV7-9 to TRBJ2-7; no definite D call. Germline V CDR1 and CDR2: SEHNR, FQNEAQ (reference sequence). The V gene lost 5 bases and the J gene lost 0 bases, with 17 bases spanning the gap. The CDR3 is 16 residues long. CDR3 sequence: CASSPPESPSSYEQYF. The DNA for the CDR3 is TGTGCCAGCAGCCCCCCCGAGAGCCCGAGCTCCTACGAGCAGTACTTC.

The J gene is TRBJ2-7, the V gene TRBV20-1; 11 bases line up with TRBD1. CDR3 length: 15 residues. Losses at the gene ends were 0 bases for V and 5 bases for J; bases not matched to a gene: 6. The germline V gene encodes CDR1 DFQATT and CDR2 SNEGSKA (reference sequence). This CDR3 is CSARDSRTGGDEQYF. CDR3 sequence (DNA): TGCAGTGCTAGAGATTCAAGGACAGGGGGCGACGAGCAGTACTTC.

Points on this clonotype: No conserved phenylalanine or tryptophan is present at the end of the CDR3, so a read error is the likely explanation. The V gene is TRBV7-9, the J gene TRBJ1-1; D possibly corresponds to TRBD1 (6 bases). The CDR3 loop spans 16 amino acids. Trimming removed 2 bases from V and 4 bases from J, with 17 bases in between. Germline assignment: CDR1 SEHNR and CDR2 FQNEAQ (reference sequence). The chain's CDR3 is CASSLPLDTGFTEAFL. The DNA of the CDR3 is TGTGCCAGCAGCTTACCTCTTGACACAGGGTTCACTGAAGCTTTCCTT.

A few counts support this clonotype. CDR3 in amino acids: CASSPGTVLYEQYF. Here the CDR3 DNA reads TGTGCCAGCAGTCCCGGGACGGTCCTCTACGAGCAGTACTTC. The gene calls are TRBV6-1 and TRBJ2-7; D assignment may be TRBD1 or TRBD2 (5 bases each). This CDR3 spans 14 amino acids. With 5 bases removed from V and 3 bases from J, the gap between germline ends came to 14 bases. In germline, CDR1 is MNHNS, CDR2 SASEGT.

This clonotype has a single count. Just one base apart from a much larger clone, this may be a read error. This chain uses TRBV6-2 or TRBV6-3 with TRBJ1-1; unclear D gene. Trimming removed 1 base at V and 0 bases at J, with 12 bases between. CDR1 MNHEY and CDR2 SVGEGT come from the germline V gene. The CDR3 sequence is 16 residues long. Written as DNA, the CDR3 is TGTGCCAGCAGTTACTTGACGTTCGCCCTGAACACTGAAGCTTTCTTT. Translation: CASSYLTFALNTEAFF.

The chain couples TRBV9 to TRBJ2-3, with 8 positions matching TRBD2. The CDR3 is 14 residues long. Germline CDR1 SGDLS, CDR2 YYNGEE. J was trimmed by 6 bases and V by 4 bases; bases with no gene match: 7. The CDR3 reads CASSPAGGRDTQYF. CDR3 DNA: TGTGCCAGCAGCCCCGCCGGCGGGAGGGATACGCAGTATTTT.

This clonotype was seen repeatedly, ten times or more. This chain connects TRBV6-1 to TRBJ1-2; D gene uncertain. The germline V gene encodes CDR1 MNHNS and CDR2 SASEGT. Trimming pared 7 bases from V and 4 bases from J, leaving 13 bases between. The CDR3 runs 13 residues. The CDR3, as DNA: TGTGCCAGCACGTCCAGAACCCTCTATGGCTACACCTTC. It translates to CASTSRTLYGYTF.

This clonotype was seen a single time. This chain connects TRBV25-1 to TRBJ1-6; the D is unclear. CDR1 is MGHDK, CDR2 SYGVNS, per germline. Trimming pared 7 bases from V and 10 bases from J, leaving 11 bases between. The CDR3 contains 12 residues. CDR3 residues: CASTRSTSPLHF. CDR3 coding DNA: TGTGCCAGCACCCGCTCAACCTCACCCCTCCACTTT.

The CDR3 coding sequence is TGTGCCAGTAGTACCCCGGGACTAGCGGATTACAATGAGCAGTTCTTC. Protein sequence: CASSTPGLADYNEQFF. V usage is TRBV19 and J usage is TRBJ2-1; 11 nucleotides agree with TRBD2. The V gene's germline CDR1 is LNHDA and CDR2 SQIVND (reference sequence). This CDR3 has 16 residues. Trimming removed 4 bases from V and 4 bases from J; junction bases left unmatched: 6.

The rearrangement joins TRBV2 to TRBJ1-2; TRBD1 is a possible D gene (6 bases). The length of the CDR3 is 14 residues. The germline V gene has CDR1 SNHLY and CDR2 FYNNEI. V lost 3 bases and J lost 5, with 13 bases in between. This chain's CDR3 is CASSELVGGYGYTF. CDR3 bases: TGTGCCAGCAGTGAGTTGGTAGGGGGGTATGGCTACACCTTC.

This clonotype was found many times. J is TRBJ2-5 and V is TRBV7-2, with a weak D call TRBD1 (6 bases). This CDR3 region has 15 residues. Germline CDR1 is SGHTA and CDR2 is FQGNSA. V was clipped by 6 bases and J by 5 bases, with 19 bases between them. CDR3: CASSPEPDRQETQYF. The CDR3 nucleotides read TGTGCCAGCAGTCCAGAACCAGACAGGCAGGAGACCCAGTACTTC.

The sample holds a few counts of this clonotype. This chain joins TRBV24-1 and TRBJ2-1; 10 bases align to TRBD1. Germline V lookup: CDR1 KGHDR, CDR2 SFDVKD. The CDR3 consists of 17 residues. V lost 5 bases, J lost 6 bases, and 12 bases stayed unmatched. The CDR3 here is CATSGNEGTGVTNEQFF. CDR3 coding DNA: TGTGCCACCAGTGGTAATGAGGGGACAGGGGTGACCAATGAGCAGTTCTTC.

This clonotype showed up just a few times. V is TRBV20-1 and J is TRBJ2-4; 10 bases are a match to TRBD2. The germline V gene has CDR1 DFQATT and CDR2 SNEGSKA (reference sequence). This CDR3 has 15 residues. The V segment lost 1 base and the J segment 5 bases; nucleotides outside the gene matches: 5. CDR3 in DNA: TGCAGTGCTAGAGCGATCGGGACTAGCGAAAACATTCAGTACTTC. Protein: CSARAIGTSENIQYF.

The rearrangement uses TRBV29-1 and TRBJ2-5, with D perhaps matching TRBD2 (7 bases). The DNA end is a closer match to TRBJ2-7, so the J assignment may be wrong. The germline gives CDR1 SQVTM, CDR2 ANQGSEA. The CDR3 runs to 13 residues. In nucleotides, the CDR3 is TGCAGCGTCAATCCGGGGGGCCACTACGAGCAGTACTTC. Amino acids: CSVNPGGHYEQYF.

V gene TRBV7-6 combines with J gene TRBJ1-3, with 7 bases fitting TRBD1. V was pared by 5 bases and J by 4 bases, with 8 bases of the junction left unmatched. The CDR3 sequence is 15 residues long. Germline V lookup: CDR1 SGHVS, CDR2 FNYEAQ. The CDR3 DNA sequence: TGTGCCAGCAGCCCGAAAACAGGGGCCGGAAACACCATATATTTT. Its protein is CASSPKTGAGNTIYF.

The chain combines TRBV20-1 with TRBJ2-3; the D is unclear. Between the trimmed V and J ends, which lost 2 bases and 0 bases, there was a span of 12 bases. Germline assignment: CDR1 DFQATT and CDR2 SNEGSKA (reference sequence). This CDR3 contains 15 residues. The chain's CDR3 is CSARLTSPSTDTQYF. DNA of the CDR3: TGCAGTGCTAGATTAACAAGCCCTAGCACAGATACGCAGTATTTT.

Only a few counts were recorded for this clonotype. This CDR3 is CASSPSLAELSYEQYF. Written as DNA, the CDR3 is TGTGCCAGCAGCCCTTCACTAGCGGAACTTTCCTACGAGCAGTACTTC. The rearrangement links TRBV27 to TRBJ2-7, with 8 nucleotides matching TRBD2. From germline, CDR1 is MNHEY and CDR2 SMNVEV (reference sequence). The CDR3 spans 16 residues. V shed 6 bases, J shed 1 base, and the junction held 11 bases outside the gene matches.